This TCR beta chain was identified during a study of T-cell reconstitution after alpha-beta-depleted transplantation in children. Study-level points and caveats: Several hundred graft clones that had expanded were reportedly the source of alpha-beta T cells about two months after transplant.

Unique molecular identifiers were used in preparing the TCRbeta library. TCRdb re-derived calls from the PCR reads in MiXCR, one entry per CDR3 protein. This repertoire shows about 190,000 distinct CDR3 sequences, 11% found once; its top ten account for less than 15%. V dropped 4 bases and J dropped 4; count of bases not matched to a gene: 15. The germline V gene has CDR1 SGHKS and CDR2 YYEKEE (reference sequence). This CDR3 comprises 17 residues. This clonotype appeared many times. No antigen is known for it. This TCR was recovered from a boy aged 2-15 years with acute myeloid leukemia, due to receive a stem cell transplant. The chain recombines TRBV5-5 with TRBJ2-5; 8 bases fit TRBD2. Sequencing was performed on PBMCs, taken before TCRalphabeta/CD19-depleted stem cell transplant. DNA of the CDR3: TGTGCCAGCAGCCGTGGCGGGCGGGGGGCAATTGGAGAGACCCAGTACTTC. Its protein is CASSRGGRGAIGETQYF. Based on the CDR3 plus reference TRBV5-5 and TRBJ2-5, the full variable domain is DAGVTQSPTHLIKTRGQQVTLRCSPISGHKSVSWYQQVLGQGPQFIFQYYEKEERGRGNFPDRFSARQFPNYSSELNVNALLLGDSALYLCASSRGGRGAIGETQYFGPGTRLLVL.